Listed below are T cell receptor beta chains from one sample, sequenced in a study of breast tumors, draining lymph nodes, adjacent tissues. TCRdb re-analysed the multiplex PCR reads in MiXCR, keeping a single row per CDR3 protein. The sample gives some 170,000 distinct CDR3 sequences, more than 25% of which show up once; about 3.8% is in the top ten. The sample consisted of axillary lymph node tissue. All receptors come from a female donor with breast cancer. Some clones in this sample may be carry-over from other donors' samples. The CDR3 runs from the conserved cysteine through the conserved F or W. The order of the fields is J gene, clone size, D gene, V gene, CDR3 protein, CDR3 DNA. A D gene is named only where the DNA matches it firmly. Only some rows state a clone size, as once, few, many or a class for expanded clones.

J gene: TRBJ2-3; clone size: few; D gene: NA; V gene: TRBV27; CDR3 protein: CASSPLAQQVSSTDTQYF; CDR3 DNA: TGTGCCAGCAGTCCCCTGGCGCAACAGGTTTCTAGCACAGATACGCAGTATTTT
J gene: TRBJ2-5; clone size: many; D gene: NA; V gene: TRBV5-4; CDR3 protein: CASSLGRLSPGETQYF; CDR3 DNA: TGTGCCAGCAGCTTGGGAAGGCTCTCCCCAGGAGAGACCCAGTACTTC
J gene: TRBJ1-2; clone size: many; D gene: NA; V gene: TRBV15; CDR3 protein: CATSRDNYGYTF; CDR3 DNA: TGTGCCACCAGCAGAGACAACTATGGCTACACCTTC
J gene: TRBJ1-2; clone size: many; D gene: NA; V gene: TRBV5-6; CDR3 protein: CASSFGASGYGYTF; CDR3 DNA: TGTGCCAGCAGCTTCGGGGCCTCGGGGTATGGCTACACCTTC
J gene: TRBJ1-4; clone size: NA; D gene: NA; V gene: TRBV5-1; CDR3 protein: CASSYTGATTTEKLFF; CDR3 DNA: TGCGCCAGCAGCTACACCGGGGCCACAACTACTGAAAAACTGTTTTTT
J gene: TRBJ2-1; clone size: many; D gene: NA; V gene: TRBV7-9; CDR3 protein: CASSPTTAQQFF; CDR3 DNA: TGTGCCAGCAGCCCCACGACGGCGCAGCAGTTCTTC
J gene: TRBJ1-1; clone size: few; D gene: TRBD1; V gene: TRBV11-3; CDR3 protein: CASSHPRGNTKAFF; CDR3 DNA: TGTGCCAGCAGCCACCCCAGGGGGAACACTAAAGCTTTCTTT
J gene: TRBJ1-4; clone size: NA; D gene: NA; V gene: TRBV5-1; CDR3 protein: CASSLVDATNEKLFF; CDR3 DNA: TGCGCCAGCAGCCTTGTCGATGCAACTAATGAAAAACTGTTTTTT
J gene: TRBJ2-7; clone size: NA; D gene: TRBD2; V gene: TRBV19; CDR3 protein: CTSSSSGGASYEQYF; CDR3 DNA: TGTACCAGTAGTTCGAGCGGGGGAGCCTCCTACGAGCAGTACTTC
J gene: TRBJ2-2; clone size: many; D gene: TRBD2; V gene: TRBV28; CDR3 protein: CASRTGTSGIIATGELFF; CDR3 DNA: TGTGCCAGCAGAACCGGGACTAGCGGGATTATCGCCACCGGGGAGCTGTTTTTT
J gene: TRBJ2-1; clone size: NA; D gene: TRBD2; V gene: TRBV19; CDR3 protein: CASSTSGGVSYNEQFF; CDR3 DNA: TGTGCCAGTAGTACGAGCGGGGGCGTCTCCTACAATGAGCAGTTCTTC
J gene: TRBJ2-3; clone size: NA; D gene: TRBD2; V gene: TRBV29-1; CDR3 protein: CSSHPPGGLAGSTDTQYF; CDR3 DNA: TGCAGCTCACACCCCCCGGGTGGACTAGCGGGAAGCACAGATACGCAGTATTTT
J gene: TRBJ2-1; clone size: many; D gene: NA; V gene: TRBV7-9; CDR3 protein: CASAGTIGNEQFF; CDR3 DNA: TGTGCCAGCGCCGGGACCATAGGGAATGAGCAGTTCTTC
J gene: TRBJ1-1; clone size: few; D gene: NA; V gene: TRBV29-1; CDR3 protein: CSVGMVAGPNTEAFF; CDR3 DNA: TGCAGCGTTGGTATGGTGGCAGGGCCGAACACTGAAGCTTTCTTT
J gene: TRBJ1-1; clone size: NA; D gene: TRBD1; V gene: TRBV24-1; CDR3 protein: CATSEGRGLRDEAFF; CDR3 DNA: TGTGCCACCAGTGAGGGAAGGGGGCTACGGGATGAAGCTTTCTTT
J gene: TRBJ2-2; clone size: many; D gene: NA; V gene: TRBV5-1; CDR3 protein: CASSLRLPTGELFF; CDR3 DNA: TGCGCCAGCAGCTTGAGGCTTCCCACCGGGGAGCTGTTTTTT
J gene: TRBJ2-1; clone size: many; D gene: TRBD2; V gene: TRBV28; CDR3 protein: CASTLVERGGEQFF; CDR3 DNA: TGTGCCAGCACGTTAGTGGAACGGGGGGGTGAGCAGTTCTTC
J gene: TRBJ2-3; clone size: many; D gene: NA; V gene: TRBV12-3/TRBV12-4; CDR3 protein: CASSLDSHTDTQYF; CDR3 DNA: TGTGCCAGCAGTTTAGACAGCCACACAGATACGCAGTATTTT
J gene: TRBJ1-4; clone size: NA; D gene: NA; V gene: TRBV19; CDR3 protein: CASSMRGSTNEKLFF; CDR3 DNA: TGTGCCAGTAGTATGAGGGGCTCAACTAATGAAAAACTGTTTTTT
J gene: TRBJ1-2; clone size: NA; D gene: NA; V gene: TRBV6-2/TRBV6-3; CDR3 protein: CASSYYRGTNYGYTF; CDR3 DNA: TGTGCCAGCAGTTACTATCGCGGTACTAACTATGGCTACACCTTC
J gene: TRBJ2-3; clone size: many; D gene: TRBD1; V gene: TRBV10-2; CDR3 protein: CASSGRTGLTDTQYF; CDR3 DNA: TGCGCCAGCAGTGGGCGGACAGGGCTCACAGATACGCAGTATTTT
J gene: TRBJ2-7; clone size: many; D gene: TRBD1; V gene: TRBV30; CDR3 protein: CAATGTAPYEQYF; CDR3 DNA: TGTGCTGCCACCGGGACAGCTCCCTACGAGCAGTACTTC
J gene: TRBJ1-2; clone size: many; D gene: TRBD1; V gene: TRBV5-1; CDR3 protein: CASSRQGREIGYTF; CDR3 DNA: TGCGCCAGCAGCAGACAGGGGCGCGAGATCGGCTACACCTTC
J gene: TRBJ1-3; clone size: NA; D gene: TRBD1; V gene: TRBV7-9; CDR3 protein: CASSRVPGTGASGNTIYF; CDR3 DNA: TGTGCCAGCAGCCGAGTGCCCGGGACAGGGGCTTCTGGAAACACCATATATTTT
J gene: TRBJ2-1; clone size: many; D gene: TRBD2; V gene: TRBV7-9; CDR3 protein: CASRITGLADYNEQFF; CDR3 DNA: TGTGCCAGCAGGATTACGGGACTAGCGGACTACAATGAGCAGTTCTTC
J gene: TRBJ2-2; clone size: many; D gene: NA; V gene: TRBV7-2; CDR3 protein: CASSRAGTSAGELFF; CDR3 DNA: TGTGCCAGCAGCCGAGCCGGGACCTCGGCCGGGGAGCTGTTTTTT
J gene: TRBJ1-3; clone size: many; D gene: TRBD1; V gene: TRBV11-2; CDR3 protein: CASSSGTVAGNTIYF; CDR3 DNA: TGTGCCAGCAGCTCGGGGACAGTCGCTGGAAACACCATATATTTT